The 3 T cell receptor beta chains given below trace back to one sample, sequenced in a study of technical replicates of blood from a handful of donors (dated by TCRdb to 2016 to 2017). Library generation was performed with the immunoSEQ multiplex PCR assay. Imported from immuneACCESS, the table was reduced by TCRdb to in-frame sequences with V and J called. These copies leave out some clones; in studies compared against another copy, an unresolved V gene accounts for under half, and the cause of the remainder is not known. This sample comprises 65,000 to 80,000 clones, 95% of them detected only once. The ten largest clones capture 0.2% to 0.3% of the sample. What was sequenced was T cells isolated from PBMCs. The receptors were sampled from a human donor in good health.

The rearrangement links TRBV2 to TRBJ1-1; 12 nucleotides line up with TRBD1. The J segment lost 4 bases and the V segment lost 4 bases, leaving 4 bases of the junction unmatched. Germline CDR1 reads SNHLY; CDR2 reads FYNNEI. CDR3 length: 15 residues. CDR3 sequence reads: CASSVGQGAATEAFF. The CDR3 DNA sequence: TGTGCCAGCAGTGTGGGACAGGGGGCGGCCACTGAAGCTTTCTTT.

The gene calls are TRBV28 and TRBJ2-7, with TRBD2 matching 8 bases. CDR1 and CDR2 (germline): MDHEN, SYDVKM. Trimming took 5 bases from V and 0 from J; bases not matched to a gene: 18. The CDR3 runs 19 residues. CDR3 DNA sequence: TGTGCCAGCAGTCCCTCCGACTGGGTGACTAGCGTAAGCTCCTACGAGCAGTACTTC. Translation: CASSPSDWVTSVSSYEQYF. The full variable domain, with the rest looked up from reference TRBV28 and TRBJ2-7, is DVKVTQSSRYLVKRTGEKVFLECVQDMDHENMFWYRQDPGLGLRLIYFSYDVKMKEKGDIPEGYSVSREKKERFSLILESASTNQTSMYLCASSPSDWVTSVSSYEQYFGPGTRLTVT.

This chain uses TRBV6-1 with TRBJ2-2, with a possible D match to TRBD1 (6 bases). CDR3 length: 12 amino acids. Deletions cut 11 bases from V and 3 bases from J, with 10 bases between. CDR1 is MNHNS, CDR2 SASEGT, per germline. The CDR3 DNA sequence: TGTGCCTCCGACAGGTACACCGGGGAGCTGTTTTTT. Residues: CASDRYTGELFF.